This T cell receptor (beta chain) was captured in a study of cytomegalovirus exposure and HLA in healthy donors. Profiling relied on immunoSEQ multiplex PCR, and the TCRdb table lists in-frame clones only, not all of them. Of around 160,000 clones listed, over 80% are singletons. The germline gives CDR1 SGHDT, CDR2 YYEEEE. Germline trimming cut 3 bases from V and 1 base from J; bases unmatched to any gene: 5. The CDR3 contains 15 residues. General study points: TCR beta chains numbering some 160 were designated cytomegalovirus-associated.

In regard to this clone: As yet, its antigen is unknown.

The origin of this receptor is a man under 40 in good health and CMV-seropositive. This rearrangement joins TRBV5-6 to TRBJ1-1, with TRBD1 identical over 8 bases. Sequencing was done on a sample of PBMCs. DNA of the CDR3: TGTGCCAGCAGCTGGGGGACAGGCTGGAACACTGAAGCTTTCTTT. Its protein is CASSWGTGWNTEAFF.